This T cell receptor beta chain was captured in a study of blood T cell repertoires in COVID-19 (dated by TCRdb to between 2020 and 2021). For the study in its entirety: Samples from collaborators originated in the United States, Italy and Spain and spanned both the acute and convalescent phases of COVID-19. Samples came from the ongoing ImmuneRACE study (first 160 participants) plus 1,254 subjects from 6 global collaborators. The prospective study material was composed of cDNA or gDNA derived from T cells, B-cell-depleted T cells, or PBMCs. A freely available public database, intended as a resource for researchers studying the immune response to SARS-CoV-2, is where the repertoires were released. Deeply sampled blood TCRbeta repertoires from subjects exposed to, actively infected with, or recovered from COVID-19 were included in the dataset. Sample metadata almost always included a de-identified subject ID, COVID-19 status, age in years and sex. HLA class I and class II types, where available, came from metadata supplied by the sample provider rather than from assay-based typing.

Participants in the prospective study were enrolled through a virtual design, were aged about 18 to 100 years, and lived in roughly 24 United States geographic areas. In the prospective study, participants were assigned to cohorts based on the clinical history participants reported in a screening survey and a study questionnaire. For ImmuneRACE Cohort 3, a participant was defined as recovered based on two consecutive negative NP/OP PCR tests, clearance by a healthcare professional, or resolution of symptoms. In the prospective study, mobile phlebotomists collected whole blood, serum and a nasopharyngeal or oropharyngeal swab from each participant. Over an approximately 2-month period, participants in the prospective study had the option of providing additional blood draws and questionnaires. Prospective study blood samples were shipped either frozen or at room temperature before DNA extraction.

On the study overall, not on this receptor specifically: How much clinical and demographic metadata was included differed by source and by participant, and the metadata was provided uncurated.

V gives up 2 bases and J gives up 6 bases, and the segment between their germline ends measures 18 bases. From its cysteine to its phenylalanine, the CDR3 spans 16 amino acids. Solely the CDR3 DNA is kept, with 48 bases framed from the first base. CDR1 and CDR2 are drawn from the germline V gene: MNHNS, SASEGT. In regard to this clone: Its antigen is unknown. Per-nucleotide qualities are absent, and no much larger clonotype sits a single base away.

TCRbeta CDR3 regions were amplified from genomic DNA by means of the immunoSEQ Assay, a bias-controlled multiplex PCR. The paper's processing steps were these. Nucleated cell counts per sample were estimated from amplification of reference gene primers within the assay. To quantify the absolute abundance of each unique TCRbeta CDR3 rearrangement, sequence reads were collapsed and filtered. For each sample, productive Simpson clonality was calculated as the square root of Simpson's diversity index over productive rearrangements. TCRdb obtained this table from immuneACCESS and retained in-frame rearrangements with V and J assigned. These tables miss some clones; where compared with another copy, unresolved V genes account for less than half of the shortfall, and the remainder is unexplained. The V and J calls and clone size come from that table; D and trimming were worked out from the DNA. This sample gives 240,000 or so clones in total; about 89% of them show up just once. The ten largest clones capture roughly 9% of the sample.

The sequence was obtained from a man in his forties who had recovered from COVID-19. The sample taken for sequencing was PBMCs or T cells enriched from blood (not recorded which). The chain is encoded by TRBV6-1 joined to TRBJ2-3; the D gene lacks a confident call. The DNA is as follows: TGTGCCAGCAGTGAATTGCCGCGTCTAGTGCCGGATACGCAGTATTTT. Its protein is CASSELPRLVPDTQYF.